This TCR beta chain appears in the sequencing data of a study of blood T cells in healthy people across ages. Whole-study results and caveats: The study found TCR beta diversity correlated strongly with naive T cell percentage. Unknown CMV status may confound age-related changes in expanded clones.

A second about 7 to 12 cycle PCR used barcoded and J-beta primers. Every cDNA was tagged by a template-switch adaptor with 12 random nucleotides. TCRdb passed the 5' RACE reads through MiXCR, listing each CDR3 protein once. Seen here are about 630,000 distinct CDR3 sequences, under 25% observed once, and the top ten hold approximately 3.7%. Notes on this clonotype: The antigen is not known.

CDR3 length equals 14 residues. The V and J ends lost 5 bases and 4 bases respectively, with 13 bases between them. V and J are TRBV12-3 or TRBV12-4 and TRBJ2-3; D may match TRBD1 or TRBD2 (6 bases each). This sequence originates from a man in his 70s in good health. Sequenced sample: blood. Written as DNA, the CDR3 is TGTGCCAGCAGTCAACTGGGGGGCCCAGATACGCAGTATTTT. The encoded protein is CASSQLGGPDTQYF.